This T cell receptor (beta chain) was sequenced during a study of cytomegalovirus exposure and HLA in healthy donors. Study-level background: Some 85 million unique TCRs, all from HLA-typed donors, were included in an early release of the data. The study, taken as a whole, reports: The majority of CMV-associated TCR beta chains were reported as apparently HLA-restricted in a later analysis.

With regard to this clone: Antigen: not known.

Primers: 60 Vbeta forward and 13 Jbeta reverse. Assay used: immunoSEQ multiplex PCR; TCRdb lists only in-frame clones, some missing. The sample holds about 160,000 clones, 80% to 85% seen once. This TCR was sampled from a man aged 50-60 years in good health and CMV-seropositive. Sequencing was done on a sample of PBMCs.

CDR3 residues: CASSPPTSGRVANEQFF. DNA of the CDR3: TGTGCCAGCTCACCCCCCACTAGCGGGAGGGTTGCCAATGAGCAGTTCTTC. This chain connects TRBV18 to TRBJ2-1; 13 bases match TRBD2. The ends lost 3 bases at V and 6 bases at J; junction bases unmatched: 8. CDR3 length: 17 residues. Germline assignment: CDR1 KGHSH and CDR2 LQKENI.